Following are 2 T cell receptor beta chains from one sample sequenced in a study of T cells in Graves' hyperthyroidism and ophthalmopathy. The investigators amplified TCR beta CDR3 regions from RNA transcripts. During a first-round RT-PCR of the TCR CDR3, the HTBI primer set was used. TCRdb used MiXCR to reprocess the multiplex PCR reads, holding one entry per CDR3 protein. This sample carries around 690,000 distinct CDR3 sequences, 20% of them seen once, and the ten largest clones take under 35%. The sample taken for sequencing was blood. These receptor sequences come from a man younger than 45 with Graves' ophthalmopathy.

This clonotype was seen repeatedly, ten times or more. The rearrangement joins TRBV11-2 to TRBJ2-3; the match to TRBD2 covers 15 bases. CDR3 size: 16 residues. Germline-derived CDR1 and CDR2 are SGHAT and FQNNGV. Losses at the gene ends were 5 bases for V and 0 bases for J; bases not matched to a gene: 0. The CDR3, as DNA: TGTGCCAGCAGCGGGACTAGCGGGAGGAGCACAGATACGCAGTATTTT. The encoded protein is CASSGTSGRSTDTQYF.

In its sample, this clonotype was seen many times. The V and J genes are TRBV12-3 or TRBV12-4 and TRBJ2-3, with 12 bases aligning to TRBD2. J was trimmed by 2 bases and V by 5 bases; bases with no gene match: 5. The CDR3 extends over 16 amino acids. The CDR3 region has the DNA TGTGCCAGCAGTCCCGGGACTAGCGGGCTCACAGATACGCAGTATTTT. Protein product: CASSPGTSGLTDTQYF.